These T cell receptor beta chains were read from a single sample in a study of blood T cell repertoires in COVID-19. Profiled with immunoSEQ multiplex PCR; TCRdb holds only in-frame clones, not every one. Among 70,000 to 100,000 clones listed, more than 75% were seen once. Sequencing was done on a sample of peripheral blood. The source is a woman older than 75 with active COVID-19. CDR3s include the opening cysteine and the closing phenylalanine or tryptophan. A D gene is named only where the DNA matches it firmly. The listing skips clone size in some rows; elsewhere it reads once, few, many or a size class.

v_gene	d_gene	j_gene	abundance	CDR3aa	CDR3nt
TRBV2	TRBD2	TRBJ2-1	-	CASKLLGEGEQFF	TGTGCCAGCAAACTTTTGGGGGAGGGGGAGCAGTTCTTC
TRBV5-1	TRBD1	TRBJ2-3	-	CASSPGQATDTQYF	TGCGCCAGCAGCCCGGGACAGGCCACAGATACGCAGTATTTT
TRBV19	TRBD2	TRBJ2-7	-	CASTRSGRDEQYF	TGTGCCAGTACCCGTAGCGGGAGGGACGAGCAGTACTTC
TRBV18	TRBD2	TRBJ2-3	-	CASSLAGNTDTQYF	TGTGCCAGCTCGCTAGCGGGAAACACAGATACGCAGTATTTT
TRBV29-1	TRBD1	TRBJ1-1	-	CSVPYSLGTGANTEAFF	TGCAGCGTCCCCTACTCACTCGGGACAGGAGCGAACACTGAAGCTTTCTTT
TRBV7-9	-	TRBJ2-3	few	CASSLAGSTDTQYF	TGTGCCAGCAGCTTAGCTGGCTCCACAGATACGCAGTATTTT
TRBV5-4	TRBD2	TRBJ2-1	-	CASSAGTSGRAWPQFF	TGTGCCAGCAGCGCGGGGACTAGCGGGAGGGCCTGGCCGCAGTTCTTC
TRBV5-1	-	TRBJ1-2	-	CASSLEGGGGYGYTF	TGCGCCAGCAGCTTGGAAGGGGGTGGCGGGTATGGCTACACCTTC
TRBV2	TRBD1	TRBJ1-4	-	CASSVKQGMGEKLFF	TGTGCCAGCAGCGTAAAACAGGGGATGGGTGAAAAACTGTTTTTT
TRBV28	-	TRBJ1-2	once	CASNPPGNYGYTF	TGTGCCAGCAACCCACCCGGGAACTATGGCTACACCTTC
TRBV19	-	TRBJ1-1	-	CASSPRTITEAFF	TGTGCCAGTAGTCCCCGGACAATCACTGAAGCTTTCTTT
TRBV7-9	TRBD1	TRBJ1-2	once	CASSSQTGGYTF	TGTGCCAGCAGCTCCCAGACAGGGGGCTACACCTTC
TRBV27	-	TRBJ2-7	-	CASSLAAPYEQYF	TGTGCCAGCAGTTTGGCAGCGCCCTACGAGCAGTACTTC
TRBV18	-	TRBJ2-7	-	CASSQDSYEQYF	TGTGCCAGCTCCCAGGACAGCTACGAGCAGTACTTC
TRBV9	TRBD2	TRBJ2-1	-	CASSLGTSGRTSSYNEQFF	TGTGCCAGCAGCTTGGGGACTAGCGGGAGAACGAGCTCCTACAATGAGCAGTTCTTC
TRBV5-4	TRBD1	TRBJ2-3	-	CASSDSPGTGTDTQYF	TGTGCCAGCAGCGACAGTCCCGGGACAGGCACAGATACGCAGTATTTT
TRBV28	-	TRBJ1-4	-	CASSRQDLATNEKLFF	TGTGCCAGCAGCAGACAGGATCTAGCAACTAATGAAAAACTGTTTTTT
TRBV6-4	-	TRBJ1-1	-	CASRGEAEAFF	TGTGCCAGCAGGGGGGAGGCTGAAGCTTTCTTT
TRBV12-5	TRBD1	TRBJ2-1	-	CASGLGQGDNNEQFF	TGTGCTAGTGGTTTGGGACAGGGGGATAACAATGAGCAGTTCTTC
TRBV9	TRBD1	TRBJ2-1	-	CASSVAGTGRNEQFF	TGTGCCAGCAGCGTAGCGGGGACAGGGAGAAATGAGCAGTTCTTC
TRBV4-1	-	TRBJ1-1	-	CASSQVGNSNTEAFF	TGCGCCAGCAGCCAAGTCGGGAACTCAAACACTGAAGCTTTCTTT
TRBV7-2	-	TRBJ2-3	once	CASSLGTQSDTDTQYF	TGTGCCAGCAGCTTAGGTACCCAGAGCGACACAGATACGCAGTATTTT
TRBV4-3	-	TRBJ2-7	-	CASSQDPTSPEQYF	TGCGCCAGCAGCCAAGACCCGACTAGTCCCGAGCAGTACTTC
TRBV19	TRBD2	TRBJ2-1	-	CASSQTGTSGNTEQFF	TGTGCCAGTAGTCAAACCGGGACTAGCGGGAACACTGAGCAGTTCTTC
TRBV11-2	-	TRBJ2-7	-	CASSFLYEQYF	TGTGCCAGCAGCTTCCTCTACGAGCAGTACTTC
TRBV19	-	TRBJ2-5	-	CASSMLGSWRETQYF	TGTGCCAGTAGTATGCTCGGGTCGTGGCGAGAGACCCAGTACTTC
TRBV27	TRBD2	TRBJ2-7	-	CASTQGELAVLNEQYF	TGTGCCAGCACCCAGGGAGAACTAGCGGTTTTAAACGAGCAGTACTTC
TRBV7-8	-	TRBJ2-3	-	CASSPAMRDTQYF	TGTGCCAGCAGCCCAGCGATGAGAGATACGCAGTATTTT
TRBV6-5	TRBD1	TRBJ2-1	-	CASSYSWTGVVGEQFF	TGTGCCAGCAGTTACTCTTGGACAGGGGTGGTCGGTGAGCAGTTCTTC
TRBV6-2/TRBV6-3	-	TRBJ2-5	-	CASSQPEGVGETQYF	TGTGCCAGCAGTCAACCCGAGGGGGTTGGAGAGACCCAGTACTTC
TRBV19	-	TRBJ1-5	-	CASTYDRNNQPQHF	TGTGCCAGTACCTATGACAGGAACAATCAGCCCCAGCATTTT
TRBV7-2	-	TRBJ1-1	-	CASSLARAPEAFF	TGTGCCAGCAGCTTAGCCAGGGCTCCTGAAGCTTTCTTT
TRBV19	-	TRBJ1-4	once	CASIGGRGKNQREKLFF	TGTGCCAGTATCGGGGGGAGGGGAAAGAATCAGCGTGAAAAACTGTTTTTT
TRBV2	-	TRBJ1-5	-	CASRSGDWGNQPQHF	TGTGCCAGCAGATCAGGGGATTGGGGCAATCAGCCCCAGCATTTT
TRBV7-4	-	TRBJ2-7	-	CASSLPGANSSYEQYF	TGTGCCAGCAGCTTACCAGGGGCAAATAGCTCCTACGAGCAGTACTTC
TRBV4-2	-	TRBJ1-1	-	CASSQEDRTAEAFF	TGTGCCAGCAGCCAAGAGGATCGGACTGCTGAAGCTTTCTTT
TRBV28	-	TRBJ2-1	-	CASSLLSGPSSYNEQFF	TGTGCCAGCAGTTTATTAAGCGGGCCAAGCTCCTACAATGAGCAGTTCTTC
TRBV7-8	-	TRBJ2-3	-	CASSLGTVSTDTQYF	TGTGCCAGCAGCTTAGGGACAGTAAGCACAGATACGCAGTATTTT
TRBV24-1	-	TRBJ2-1	-	CATSDSSDNEQFF	TGTGCCACCAGTGATTCGTCGGACAATGAGCAGTTCTTC
TRBV6-4	-	TRBJ2-7	-	CASSAPLPVPSSYEQYF	TGTGCCAGCAGTGCACCCCTCCCCGTGCCGAGCTCCTACGAGCAGTACTTC
TRBV6-5	TRBD1	TRBJ1-1	-	CASRGDRGGNPEAFF	TGTGCCAGCAGAGGTGACAGGGGGGGTAACCCTGAAGCTTTCTTT
TRBV18	-	TRBJ1-4	-	CASSPPRQAGEKLFF	TGTGCCAGCTCACCACCTCGGCAGGCAGGGGAAAAACTGTTTTTT
TRBV7-2	TRBD2	TRBJ2-5	-	CASRSGRKETQYF	TGTGCCAGCAGAAGCGGGAGGAAAGAGACCCAGTACTTC